One sample yielded the 15 T cell receptor beta chains listed below, sequenced in a study of beta chain features in type 1 diabetes. Sequencing targeted expressed TCRB transcripts, as all isolated RNA had been reverse transcribed. Clones were read by immunoSEQ multiplex PCR, and TCRdb kept only the in-frame ones, dropping some. This table has approximately 100,000 clones, 30% to 50% appearing once. The specimen sequenced was stem cell memory CD4+ T cells from blood. These receptors were taken from a woman younger than 35 in good health.

In its sample, this clone was seen a few times. The rearrangement links TRBV5-1 to TRBJ2-1; 8 bases line up with TRBD2. After removal of 2 bases from V and 8 bases from J, the junction contained 12 bases not matched to a gene. CDR3 size: 16 residues. Germline-derived CDR1 and CDR2 are SGHRS and YFSETQ. CDR3 nucleotides: TGCGCCAGCAGCTTAATCCGTACGGCGGGAGGTGATGAGCAGTTCTTC. This translates into CASSLIRTAGGDEQFF. The complete variable domain, with remaining parts taken from reference TRBV5-1 and TRBJ2-1, reads KAGVTQTPRYLIKTRGQQVTLSCSPISGHRSVSWYQQTPGQGLQFLFEYFSETQRNKGNFPGRFSGRQFSNSRSEMNVSTLELGDSALYLCASSLIRTAGGDEQFFGPGTRLTVL.

The rearrangement joins TRBV18 to TRBJ2-3; 11 nucleotides align to TRBD2. The germline gives CDR1 KGHSH, CDR2 LQKENI. V shed 0 bases, J shed 0 bases, and the junction held 5 bases outside the gene matches. This CDR3 region has 18 residues. CDR3 amino acids: CASSPPSLAGGSTDTQYF. Written as DNA, the CDR3 is TGTGCCAGCTCACCACCGTCCCTAGCGGGGGGAAGCACAGATACGCAGTATTTT.

This clone has a handful of counts. The chain joins TRBV19 to TRBJ2-6, with TRBD1 identical over 7 bases. The CDR3 contains 18 residues. Germline lookup yields CDR1 LNHDA and CDR2 SQIVND (reference sequence). V gave up 4 bases and J gave up 0 bases; unmatched junction bases: 9. The CDR3 nucleotides are TGTGCCAGTAGTACAACCGGGACAGTGATCTCTGGGGCCAACGTCCTGACTTTC. It codes for CASSTTGTVISGANVLTF.

This clone has more than one count but fewer than ten. The chain couples TRBV4-1 to TRBJ1-1; 9 nucleotides agree with TRBD1. From germline, CDR1 is MGHRA and CDR2 YSYEKL. This CDR3 contains 15 residues. J was trimmed by 1 base and V by 2 bases; bases with no gene match: 2. CDR3 bases: TGCGCCAGCAGCCAACGGGACAGGGCGAACACTGAAGCTTTCTTT. Translation: CASSQRDRANTEAFF.

The rearrangement uses TRBV7-9 and TRBJ2-1, with TRBD1 matching 7 bases. V trimming: 5 bases; J trimming: 0 bases; junction bases outside the gene matches: 4. Germline CDR1 SEHNR, CDR2 FQNEAQ (reference sequence). The CDR3 runs to 15 residues. The CDR3 DNA sequence: TGTGCCAGCAGCCAAGGGACAGTCTCCTACAATGAGCAGTTCTTC. This sequence encodes CASSQGTVSYNEQFF.

The V call is TRBV7-2, the J call TRBJ2-7; a weak D match, TRBD2 (6 bases). CDR1 is SGHTA, CDR2 FQGNSA, per germline. The CDR3 runs to 16 residues. Trimming took off 1 base at V and 0 bases at J, with 13 bases between the two ends. The CDR3 region is CASSLGRTTSSYEQYF. In DNA, the CDR3 is TGTGCCAGCAGCTTAGGGCGGACTACGAGCTCCTACGAGCAGTACTTC.

V usage is TRBV10-3 and J usage is TRBJ2-7; TRBD2 is a possible D gene (5 bases). The last part of the DNA fits TRBJ2-1 better; the J call may be wrong. The CDR3 consists of 13 residues. The germline V gene has CDR1 ENHRY and CDR2 SYGVKD. The CDR3 DNA reads TGTGCCATCAGTGACAAGGGAGACAATGAGCAGTTCTTC. This codes for CAISDKGDNEQFF.

This clone was detected a few times. The gene calls are TRBV30 and TRBJ2-1; D is possibly TRBD2 (6 bases). V dropped 0 bases and J dropped 4 bases, with 7 bases sitting between them. The CDR3 has 13 residues. Germline CDR1 is GTSNPN and CDR2 is SVGIG (reference sequence). The CDR3 spells CAWSVRGYNEQFF. The CDR3 DNA is TGTGCCTGGAGTGTACGGGGGTACAATGAGCAGTTCTTC. Full variable domain (missing parts from reference TRBV30 and TRBJ2-1): SQTIHQWPATLVQPVGSPLSLECTVEGTSNPNLYWYRQAAGRGLQLLFYSVGIGQISSEVPQNLSASRPQDRQFILSSKKLLLSDSGFYLCAWSVRGYNEQFFGPGTRLTVL.

The chain links TRBV29-1 to TRBJ2-3; D is undetermined. Germline CDR1 reads SQVTM; CDR2 reads ANQGSEA. The CDR3 is 13 amino acids. The V gene lost 3 bases and the J gene lost 3 bases, with 10 bases spanning the gap. CDR3 in DNA: TGCAGCGTTGACTCGGCAGGAACAGATACGCAGTATTTT. This gives the protein CSVDSAGTDTQYF.

V gene TRBV27 combines with J gene TRBJ2-5; a possible D gene is TRBD2 (6 bases). Trimming left V 5 bases short and J 4 bases short, with 20 bases between. The CDR3 contains 16 residues. Per germline, CDR1 MNHEY and CDR2 SMNVEV (reference sequence). DNA of the CDR3: TGTGCCAGCAGTCCTGGAGGGCCCGTCATAGGAGAGACCCAGTACTTC. Amino acids: CASSPGGPVIGETQYF.

The V and J genes are TRBV28 and TRBJ1-2; 9 bases map to TRBD1. The CDR3 totals 14 residues. V trimming: 5 bases; J trimming: 2 bases; junction bases outside the gene matches: 3. Germline CDR1 reads MDHEN; CDR2 reads SYDVKM. The CDR3: CASSPGTGNYGYTF. CDR3 in DNA: TGTGCCAGCAGTCCCGGGACAGGGAACTATGGCTACACCTTC.

The V and J genes are TRBV9 and TRBJ2-1, with TRBD1 matching 9 bases. There are 15 residues in the CDR3. The germline V gene has CDR1 SGDLS and CDR2 YYNGEE. Trimming took 4 bases from V and 2 from J; bases not matched to a gene: 4. The chain's CDR3 is CASSKTGGAYNEQFF. In DNA, the CDR3 is TGTGCCAGCAGCAAGACAGGGGGAGCCTACAATGAGCAGTTCTTC.

This clone was counted between two and nine times. This chain links TRBV4-3 with TRBJ2-5; 11 bases match TRBD2. The CDR3 has 18 residues. Trimming removed 0 bases from V and 4 bases from J; junction bases left unmatched: 10. Germline CDR1 is LGHNA and CDR2 is YSLEER. CDR3 amino acids: CASSQDTVAGGPRETQYF. DNA for the CDR3: TGCGCCAGCAGCCAAGATACGGTAGCGGGAGGGCCCAGAGAGACCCAGTACTTC.

The chain employs TRBV9 and TRBJ2-1; TRBD2 agrees at 10 bases. Germline V CDR1 and CDR2: SGDLS, YYNGEE. CDR3 size: 16 residues. V was pared by 3 bases and J by 3 bases, with 6 bases of the junction left unmatched. This CDR3 reads CASSAGLAKSYNEQFF. The CDR3 region has the DNA TGTGCCAGCAGCGCGGGACTAGCGAAAAGCTACAATGAGCAGTTCTTC.

The genes are TRBV19 and TRBJ1-1; D not certain. CDR1 is LNHDA, CDR2 SQIVND, per germline (reference sequence). The germline V and J ends were trimmed by 5 bases and 1 base, with 23 bases remaining between them. This CDR3 has 18 residues. This chain's CDR3 is CASSQTISGGYENTEAFF. The CDR3 DNA sequence: TGTGCCAGTAGTCAGACTATTAGCGGAGGGTATGAGAACACTGAAGCTTTCTTT. The full variable domain, rest sourced from reference TRBV19 and TRBJ1-1, is DGGITQSPKYLFRKEGQNVTLSCEQNLNHDAMYWYRQDPGQGLRLIYYSQIVNDFQKGDIAEGYSVSREKKESFPLTVTSAQKNPTAFYLCASSQTISGGYENTEAFFGQGTRLTVV.